The source of this T cell receptor (beta chain) is a study of blood T cells in healthy people across ages. Deletions cut 5 bases from V and 11 bases from J, with 21 bases between. The CDR3 is 13 residues long. The V gene's germline CDR1 is SQVTM and CDR2 ANQGSEA. About this clonotype itself: A much more abundant neighbour one base away suggests this may be a read error.

For the second PCR, which ran for roughly 6 to 11 cycles, a sample-barcoded 5' primer and a J-beta primer mix were used. In TCRdb, the 5' RACE reads were re-called with MiXCR into one record per CDR3 protein. This table has about 620,000 distinct CDR3 sequences, under 65% appearing once. V usage is TRBV29-1 and J usage is TRBJ2-5; possibly TRBD1 for D (5 bases). Sequencing used blood. This sequence was found in an elderly woman in good health. The CDR3 sequence: CSVLLGHNNEQYF. The CDR3 DNA follows: TGCAGCGTTCTTCTCGGACACAACAATGAGCAGTACTTC.